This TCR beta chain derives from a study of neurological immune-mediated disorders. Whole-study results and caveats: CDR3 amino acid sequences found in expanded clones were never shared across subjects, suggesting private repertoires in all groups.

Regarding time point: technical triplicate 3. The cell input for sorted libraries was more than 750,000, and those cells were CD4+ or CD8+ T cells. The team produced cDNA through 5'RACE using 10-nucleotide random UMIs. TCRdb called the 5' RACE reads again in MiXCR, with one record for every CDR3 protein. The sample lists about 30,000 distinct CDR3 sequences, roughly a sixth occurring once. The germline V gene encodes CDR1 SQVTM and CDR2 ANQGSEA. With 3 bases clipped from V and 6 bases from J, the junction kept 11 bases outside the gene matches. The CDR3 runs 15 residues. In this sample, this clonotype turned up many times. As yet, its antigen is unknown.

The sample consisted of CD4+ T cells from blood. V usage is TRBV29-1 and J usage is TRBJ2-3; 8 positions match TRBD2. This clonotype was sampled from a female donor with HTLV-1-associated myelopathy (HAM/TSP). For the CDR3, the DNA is TGCAGCGTTGAGGAACTAGCGGCGCTGTCGGATACGCAGTATTTT. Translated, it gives CSVEELAALSDTQYF.